Listed below are T cell receptor beta chains from one sample, sequenced in a study of T cell responses to AZD1222 COVID-19 vaccine. The table came from immunoSEQ multiplex PCR; TCRdb's copy has only in-frame clones and leaves some out. The sample consists of about 60,000 clones, roughly 84% of them appearing once. Sequencing used peripheral blood, obtained on day 0 of AZD1222 vaccination. These receptors were collected from an adult in good health. The CDR3 runs from the conserved cysteine through the conserved F or W. The D gene is left open where the match is weak. Clone size, where shown, is once, few, many, or a class for clones that have expanded.

D,size,V,J,DNA,CDR3
TRBD1,.,TRBV5-1,TRBJ1-5,TGCGCCAGCAGCCGCCGGGACAGGGGTGACCCCCAGCATTTT,CASSRRDRGDPQHF
.,once,TRBV11-2,TRBJ1-4,TGTGCCAGCAGCTTCCAGGATGTAAATGAAAAACTGTTTTTT,CASSFQDVNEKLFF
.,.,TRBV27,TRBJ1-3,TGTGCCAGCAGCGAGTATGGGTTTGAAAACACCATATATTTT,CASSEYGFENTIYF
.,.,TRBV11-2,TRBJ2-7,TGTGCCAGCAGCTTAGCCGCAGGGACCTACGAGCAGTACTTC,CASSLAAGTYEQYF
.,.,TRBV14,TRBJ2-7,TGTGCCAGCAGCCAAGAAACGGGCTGGGGTTCCGAGCAGTACTTC,CASSQETGWGSEQYF
.,.,TRBV2,TRBJ1-5,TGTGCCAGCAGTGAAGCATTCCGCAATCAGCCCCAGCATTTT,CASSEAFRNQPQHF
.,.,TRBV5-8,TRBJ2-2,TGTGCCAGCAGCCCTGTCTTAGGGAACACCGGGGAGCTGTTTTTT,CASSPVLGNTGELFF
.,.,TRBV5-1,TRBJ2-2,TGCGCCAGCAGTTGGACGGGACCCTTGACCGGGGAGCTGTTTTTT,CASSWTGPLTGELFF
TRBD1,.,TRBV10-2,TRBJ2-7,TGCGCCAGCAGTGAGTCAGGACAGGGCCCATACGAGCAGTACTTC,CASSESGQGPYEQYF
.,.,TRBV3-1/TRBV3-2,TRBJ1-1,TGTGCCAGCCCCGTCGGGGGCGAGAACACTGAAGCTTTCTTT,CASPVGGENTEAFF
TRBD1,.,TRBV11-2,TRBJ1-2,TGTGCCAGCAGCTTATTTCCAGGGGGCAACTATGGCTACACCTTC,CASSLFPGGNYGYTF
.,.,TRBV18,TRBJ2-3,TGTGCCAGCTCACCGGTTACCGCAGATACGCAGTATTTT,CASSPVTADTQYF
.,.,TRBV19,TRBJ1-5,TGTGCCAGTGGAGTCAATCAGCCCCAGCATTTT,CASGVNQPQHF